This record covers a single T cell receptor (beta chain). Its specificity is not known. These data come from a study of T cell repertoires in cytomegalovirus infection. Study-wide background: Selection of CMV epitopes for the study included recently identified HLA-C-restricted and well-studied HLA-B-restricted ones. CMV infection plus the matching HLA type was flagged by public TCR beta signatures.

The CDR3 totals 15 residues. CDR1 SQVTM and CDR2 ANQGSEA come from the germline V gene. TCRdb called the reads again in MiXCR, with one record for every CDR3 protein. There are some 310,000 distinct CDR3 sequences in the sample; approximately 25% occur only once, and 13% lies in the top ten. Study findings and constraints: The ex vivo response showed dominance by HLA-C-restricted CMV-specific TCR beta clonotypes. Adding up the frequency of public TCR beta families identified people who carried CMV plus the relevant HLA.

The starting material was cultured PBMCs, obtained from culture after CMV antigen stimulation. The genes are TRBV29-1 and TRBJ2-1, with 10 bases lining up with TRBD2. The TCR comes from a human donor in good health (CMV status not recorded). Some clones in this sample may be carry-over from other donors' samples. The DNA of the CDR3 is TGCACCCACCGGAGCGGGAGGGCCCGGGCCAATGAGCAGTTCTTC. It specifies CTHRSGRARANEQFF.